This paragraph reports one TCR beta chain. This clonotype was seen only once. Its antigen specificity is not known. No base quality information exists; no much larger clone differs at one position. A lone read is weak support. The data originate from a study of CD8 T cells in Susac syndrome (dated by TCRdb to between 2018 and 2021). Background on the whole study: Repertoire sequencing was used to test whether CD8+ T cell activation and differentiation in Susac syndrome was antigen driven.

Peripheral blood CD8+ and CD4+ T cells from healthy donors, Susac syndrome patients and multiple sclerosis patients were profiled by high-throughput TCR beta sequencing. Healthy donors were included as age- and sex-matched controls. Bulk CD8+ and CD4+ T cells were purified by magnetic negative isolation, while CD8+ TEMRA cells were enriched using FACS. Blood was drawn into EDTA tubes, processed within 24 hours, and PBMCs were isolated by density gradient centrifugation. PBMCs destined for TCR sequencing were cryopreserved in liquid nitrogen and later thawed in a 37 °C water bath. The sorted or isolated CD4+, CD8+ and CD8+ TEMRA cells had a purity of 90% or higher. RNA was extracted using the RNeasy kit, and about 0.5 to 1 microgram was reverse transcribed with random hexamers. The immunoSEQ multiplex PCR assay, covering 54 Vbeta and 13 Jbeta segments, was used to amplify TCR beta CDR3 regions. Bias from PCR amplification was corrected by using a synthetic template baseline for primer optimization and for computational correction. The paper's data handling went like this. Reads were annotated to V, D and J genes according to IMGT and were analyzed with immunoSEQ Analyzer, with only productive sequences retained. Clonality was computed as one minus Shannon entropy normalized by log2 of the number of productive unique sequences. For each patient and control, public and private clones were evaluated within the 100 most prevalent clones. A clone was defined as Susac-specific if it was absent from the healthy and MS cohorts, from roughly 990 published viral clones and from other ImmuneACCESS disease sequences. The raw public data were reprocessed by TCRdb itself: fastp quality trimming at Q25, MiXCR clonotype calling, in-frame beta chains only. Here each entry gathers all rows of one CDR3 protein and keeps the most common genes and DNA. The V and J calls were determined by TCRdb, not by the authors. For this sample there are under 200,000 distinct CDR3 sequences; more than 90% appear just once. Of the sample, roughly 0.14% is held by the ten largest clones.

CDR1 LNHDA and CDR2 SQIVND were looked up in the germline V gene (reference sequence). V is clipped by 9 bases and J by 9 bases, and the sequence between their germline boundaries is 12 bases long. CDR3 length: 12 amino acids, cysteine to phenylalanine. The entry retains the CDR3 DNA only, 36 bases that are in frame from base 1. What the study reported, not specific to this receptor: The number of individuals in the TCR sequencing and HLA analysis was recognized as being relatively small.

This clonotype originated in a human donor in good health. The sequenced sample consisted of CD4+ T cells from PBMCs. The chain is encoded by TRBV19 joined to TRBJ1-6; the D gene identity is not certain. The nucleotide sequence reads as follows: TGTGCCAGCCGGGAGGGCGGTTCACCCCTCCACTTT. This translates into CASREGGSPLHF.